Listed below are T cell receptor beta chains from one sample, sequenced in a study of blood T cells in healthy people across ages. A single record per CDR3 protein comes from TCRdb applying MiXCR to the 5' RACE reads. The table shows around 800,000 distinct CDR3 sequences, with less than 70% occurring only once. Input material: blood. The receptors stem from an elderly man in good health. Each CDR3 is given with its conserved first and last residue. D genes are given only for firm matches. Expanded clones are given a class, and other clones once, few, many or no size at all.

V gene	D gene	CDR3 length	J gene	clone size	CDR3 DNA	CDR3 protein
TRBV5-1	TRBD1	15	TRBJ2-7	few	TGCGCCAGCAGCTTGGAAGGGACAGGGGCGAACGAGCAGTACTTC	CASSLEGTGANEQYF
TRBV3-1	.	13	TRBJ2-7	few	TGTGCCAGCAGCCGTGGTGGTGGCCTCGAGCAGTACTTC	CASSRGGGLEQYF
TRBV29-1	.	16	TRBJ2-7	.	TGCAGCGTTCCGGTTTATGATACGGGCCGCTCCTACGAGCAGTACTTC	CSVPVYDTGRSYEQYF
TRBV20-1	.	16	TRBJ2-6	many	TGCAGTGCTAGGGGTACAGGGGAGGCTGGGGCCAACGTCCTGACTTTC	CSARGTGEAGANVLTF
TRBV7-7	TRBD2	16	TRBJ2-1	.	TGTGCTAGCAGCCCCACGACTAGCGGTTTGAGGAATGAGCAGTTCTTC	CASSPTTSGLRNEQFF
TRBV7-3	.	15	TRBJ2-3	few	TGTGCCAGCAGCTTAAATCCCGGGAACACAGATACGCAGTATTTT	CASSLNPGNTDTQYF
TRBV11-2	.	13	TRBJ1-5	.	TGTGCCAGCAGCTTAGGGGGAGGGAAGCCCCAGCATTTT	CASSLGGGKPQHF
TRBV5-1	.	11	TRBJ2-7	.	TGCGCCAGCGCCCAGGGGAGTGAGCAGTACTTC	CASAQGSEQYF
TRBV29-1	TRBD1	13	TRBJ1-2	few	TGCAGCGCCCGGACAGGGCCTTCCTATGGCTACACCTTC	CSARTGPSYGYTF
TRBV5-1	TRBD2	16	TRBJ2-7	.	TGCGCCAGCAGCTTCGTGGGTAGCGGGAGCTCCTACGAGCAGTACTTC	CASSFVGSGSSYEQYF
TRBV24-1	.	15	TRBJ2-1	few	TGTGCCACCAGTGATCCCGCGAAAGGGGACAATGAGCAGTTCTTC	CATSDPAKGDNEQFF